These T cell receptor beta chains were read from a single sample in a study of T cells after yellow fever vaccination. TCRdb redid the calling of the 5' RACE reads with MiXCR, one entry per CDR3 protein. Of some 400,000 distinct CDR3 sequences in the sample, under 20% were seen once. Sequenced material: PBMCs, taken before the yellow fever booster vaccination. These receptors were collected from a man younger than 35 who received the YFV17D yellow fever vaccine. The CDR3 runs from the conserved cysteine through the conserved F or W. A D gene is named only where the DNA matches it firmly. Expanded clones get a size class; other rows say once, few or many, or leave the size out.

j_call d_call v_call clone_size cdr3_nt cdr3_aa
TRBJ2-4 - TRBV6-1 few TGTGCCAGCAGTGAATGGGTCATTCAGTACTTC CASSEWVIQYF
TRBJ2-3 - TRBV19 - TGTGCCAGTAGTATGTACAGGGGCACAGATACGCAGTATTTT CASSMYRGTDTQYF
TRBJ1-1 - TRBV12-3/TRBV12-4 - TGTGCCAGCAGATGGGGCCGTAACACTGAAGCTTTCTTT CASRWGRNTEAFF
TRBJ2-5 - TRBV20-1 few TGCAGTGCTAGGGGCCCCGGGAGACAAGAGACCCAGTACTTC CSARGPGRQETQYF
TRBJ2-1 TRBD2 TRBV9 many TGTGCCAGCAGCAAATGGCTAGCGGAACTTAGGAATGAGCAGTTCTTC CASSKWLAELRNEQFF
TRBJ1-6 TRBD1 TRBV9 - TGTGCCAGCAGCGCCCATCGGGACAGGGTGCGGAGTTCACCCCTCCACTTT CASSAHRDRVRSSPLHF
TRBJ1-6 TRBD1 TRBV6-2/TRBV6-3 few TGTGCCAGCAGTACAGTGGACAGGGCGTATAATTCACCCCTCCACTTT CASSTVDRAYNSPLHF
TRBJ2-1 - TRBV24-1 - TGTGCCACCAGTCGGGCAGATCAGGATCACAATGAGCAGTTCTTC CATSRADQDHNEQFF
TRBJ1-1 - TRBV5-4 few TGTGCCAGCAGCTTGGCGGCAGGGCGTTTTATGAACACTGAAGCTTTCTTT CASSLAAGRFMNTEAFF
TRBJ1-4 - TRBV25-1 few TGTGCCAGCAGTGAAGAGGGGGGTGGGGAAAAACTGTTTTTT CASSEEGGGEKLFF
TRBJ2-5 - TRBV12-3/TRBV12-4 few TGTGCCAGCTCCAACCCCGAGACCCAGTACTTC CASSNPETQYF
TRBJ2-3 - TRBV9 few TGTGCCAGCAGCCCTCAAACAGATACGCAGTATTTT CASSPQTDTQYF
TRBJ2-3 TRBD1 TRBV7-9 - TGTGCCAGCACAGGGACAGGGAGCACAGATACGCAGTATTTT CASTGTGSTDTQYF
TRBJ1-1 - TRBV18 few TGTGCCAGCTCACCTACACAGGGCCTTGAAGCTTTCTTT CASSPTQGLEAFF
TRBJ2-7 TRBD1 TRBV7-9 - TGTGCCAGCAGCATCGGACAGGGCAGCTCCTACGAGCAGTACTTC CASSIGQGSSYEQYF
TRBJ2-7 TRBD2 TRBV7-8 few TGTGCCAGCAGCTCGTATTTCGTAGCGGGGGTCACGTACGAGCAGTACTTC CASSSYFVAGVTYEQYF
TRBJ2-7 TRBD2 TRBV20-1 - TGCAGTGCTAGAGATGGAGGGAGCGGGGCCTACCGGGAGCAGTACTTC CSARDGGSGAYREQYF
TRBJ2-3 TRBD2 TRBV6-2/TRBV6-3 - TGTGCCAGCAGTTACGGGGGGGGGGACACAGATACGCAGTATTTT CASSYGGGDTDTQYF
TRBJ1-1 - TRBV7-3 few TGTGCCAGCAGCTTACGTTGGGACGACACTGAAGCTTTCTTT CASSLRWDDTEAFF
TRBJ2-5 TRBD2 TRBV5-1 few TGCGCCAGCAGCCCCATCACTACGACTAGCGGGCAAGAGACCCAGTACTTC CASSPITTTSGQETQYF
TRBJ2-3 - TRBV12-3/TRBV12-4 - TGTGCCAGCAGTGGAAGCGGGGATACGCAGTATTTT CASSGSGDTQYF
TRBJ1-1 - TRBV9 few TGTGCCAGCAGCGTAGGCCCGCTGATCTTGACTGAAGCTTTCTTT CASSVGPLILTEAFF
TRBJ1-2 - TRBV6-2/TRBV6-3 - TGTGCCAGCAGTTACCCGGCCAAGGGGCCTTGGGACTATGGCTACACCTTC CASSYPAKGPWDYGYTF
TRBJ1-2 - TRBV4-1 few TGCGCCAGCAGCCAAGATGCCTTTGGACATCAAGGCTACACCTTC CASSQDAFGHQGYTF
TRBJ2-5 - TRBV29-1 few TGCAGCGTATTGGAGGCCCCCTTCCAAGAGACCCAGTACTTC CSVLEAPFQETQYF
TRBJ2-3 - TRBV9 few TGTGCCAGCAGCGATGTGGGATGGGGGACCACAGATACGCAGTATTTT CASSDVGWGTTDTQYF
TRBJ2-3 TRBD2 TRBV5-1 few TGCGCCAGTGCCAGACTAGCAGAGAATGTTACGCAGTATTTT CASARLAENVTQYF
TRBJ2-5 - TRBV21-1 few TGTGCCAGCACGCGAAGGGACGTGGAGACCCAGTACTTC CASTRRDVETQYF
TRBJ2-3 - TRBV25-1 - TGTGCCAGCAGTGAGCGGTCAGATACGCAGTATTTT CASSERSDTQYF
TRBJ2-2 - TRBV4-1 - TGCGCCAGCAGCCAACGCCCCGGGAACACCGGGGAGCTGTTTTTT CASSQRPGNTGELFF
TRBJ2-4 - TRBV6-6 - TGTGCCAGCAGCGCAGGGGGGAACATTCAGTACTTC CASSAGGNIQYF
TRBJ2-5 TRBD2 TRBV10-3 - TGTGCCATCAGTGACAGGTCCGGGAGGGAGACCCAGTACTTC CAISDRSGRETQYF
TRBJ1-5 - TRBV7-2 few TGTGCCAGCAGCTCCCCGGGCGGGGGACAAAATCAGCCCCAGCATTTT CASSSPGGGQNQPQHF
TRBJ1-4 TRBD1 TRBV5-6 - TGTGCCAGCAGTGGGGACCGACAGGGCCCTAATGAAAAACTGTTTTTT CASSGDRQGPNEKLFF
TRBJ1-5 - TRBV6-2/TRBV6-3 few TGTGCCAGCAGTTGGACAGACCATCAGCCCCAGCATTTT CASSWTDHQPQHF
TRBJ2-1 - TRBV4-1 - TGCGCCAGCAGCCGAGGGGGGGCGGTCACCAATGAGCAGTTCTTC CASSRGGAVTNEQFF
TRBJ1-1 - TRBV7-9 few TGTGCCAGCAGCTTAGGGAATTGGGACCACACTGAAGCTTTCTTT CASSLGNWDHTEAFF
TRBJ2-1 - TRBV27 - TGTGCCAGCAGTTTATGGTCGGCGAACAATGAGCAGTTCTTC CASSLWSANNEQFF
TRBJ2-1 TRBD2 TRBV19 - TGTGCCGCCGCGGTGCGGGGGGGTAGCTACAATGAGCAGTTCTTC CAAAVRGGSYNEQFF